The 10 T cell receptor beta chains reported below all come from one sample, sequenced in a study of OX40 agonist ivuxolimab in advanced cancers. Sequencing used immunoSEQ multiplex PCR; TCRdb keeps in-frame clones, though not all of them. The table shows roughly 50,000 clones, with roughly 89% occurring only once. The sample consisted of CD4+ or CD8+ T cells sorted from blood, taken in a trial of the OX40 agonist ivuxolimab. Receptors originate from an adult with an advanced solid tumor such as melanoma, head and neck, liver or kidney cancer.

V usage is TRBV10-2 and J usage is TRBJ2-2; TRBD2 is a possible D gene (5 bases). The germline V gene has CDR1 WSHSY and CDR2 SAAADI. The CDR3 consists of 15 residues. Trimming pared 1 base from V and 4 bases from J, leaving 10 bases between. This CDR3 is CASSEFFRGTGELFF. As DNA, the CDR3 is TGCGCCAGCAGTGAGTTTTTTCGGGGCACCGGGGAGCTGTTTTTT.

This clone was observed a few times. V usage is TRBV29-1 and J usage is TRBJ2-7; 10 bases map to TRBD1. CDR3 length equals 12 residues. Germline lookup yields CDR1 SQVTM and CDR2 ANQGSEA. V shed 7 bases, J shed 3 bases, and the junction held 3 bases outside the gene matches. CDR3 in DNA: TGCAGCGCCGGGACAGGGGTCTACGAGCAGTACTTC. Translating gives CSAGTGVYEQYF.

The chain couples TRBV25-1 to TRBJ2-2, with a possible D match to TRBD1 (6 bases). The CDR3 is 13 residues long. Trimming removed 7 bases from V and 3 bases from J, with 9 bases in between. Germline values: CDR1 MGHDK, CDR2 SYGVNS. In DNA form, the CDR3 reads TGTGCCAGCAAGGGGGAGTACACCGGGGAGCTGTTTTTT. It specifies CASKGEYTGELFF.

By share, this clone ranks as medium-sized. The genes are TRBV27 and TRBJ2-7; D could derive from TRBD1 or TRBD2 (5 bases each). The CDR3 covers 14 residues. CDR1 is MNHEY, CDR2 SMNVEV, per germline (reference sequence). Deletions cut 5 bases from V and 4 bases from J, with 15 bases between. CDR3 amino acids: CASSPSGGWYEQYF. The CDR3 region has the DNA TGTGCCAGCAGTCCCTCTGGGGGATGGTACGAGCAGTACTTC.

The genes are TRBV28 and TRBJ2-7; TRBD1 aligns across 7 bases. This CDR3 has 14 residues. Germline CDR1 reads MDHEN; CDR2 reads SYDVKM. Trimming cost V 7 bases and J 5 bases; bases outside gene matches: 11. The CDR3 loop reads CASKMDRWNHEQYF. The CDR3 DNA sequence: TGTGCCAGCAAAATGGACAGGTGGAATCACGAGCAGTACTTC.

The V call is TRBV4-1, the J call TRBJ2-7; 9 bases are a match to TRBD1. Germline CDR1 is MGHRA and CDR2 is YSYEKL. The CDR3 sequence is 15 residues long. The ends lost 4 bases at V and 7 bases at J; junction bases unmatched: 11. The CDR3 coding sequence is TGCGCCAGCAGCCCGACCGGGACAGGGATAGGAGAGCAGTACTTC. It translates to CASSPTGTGIGEQYF.

The chain's CDR3 is CASSLDTYEQYF. Written as DNA, the CDR3 is TGTGCCAGCAGCTTGGATACCTACGAGCAGTACTTC. The chain combines TRBV5-4 with TRBJ2-7; D unclear. Trimming took off 0 bases at V and 2 bases at J, with 3 bases between the two ends. Per the germline V gene, CDR1 is SGHNT and CDR2 is YYREEE (reference sequence). The CDR3 has 12 amino acids.

The chain employs TRBV6-1 and TRBJ2-2; 8 nucleotides line up with TRBD1. This CDR3 spans 15 amino acids. The germline V gene encodes CDR1 MNHNS and CDR2 SASEGT. With V trimmed by 3 bases and J by 4 bases, 4 bases remained unmatched. The CDR3 reads CASSDETGATGELFF. Here the CDR3 DNA reads TGTGCCAGCAGTGACGAGACAGGGGCCACCGGGGAGCTGTTTTTT.

The chain recombines TRBV7-8 with TRBJ1-2, with D maybe TRBD1 (6 bases). The V gene's germline CDR1 is SGHVS and CDR2 FQNEAQ. This CDR3 spans 13 amino acids. Trimming cost V 5 bases and J 6 bases, with 13 bases left between them. CDR3 sequence (DNA): TGTGCCAGCAGCCCCTTTGGGGGCAATGGCTACACCTTC. It codes for CASSPFGGNGYTF.

This chain joins TRBV5-1 and TRBJ2-7; D gene unclear. V lost 3 bases and J 0 bases, leaving 4 bases between the germline ends. The CDR3 totals 12 residues. The germline CDR1 and CDR2 sequences are SGHRS and YFSETQ. CDR3 DNA sequence: TGCGCCAGCAGCTCGGGCTCCTACGAGCAGTACTTC. This gives the protein CASSSGSYEQYF.